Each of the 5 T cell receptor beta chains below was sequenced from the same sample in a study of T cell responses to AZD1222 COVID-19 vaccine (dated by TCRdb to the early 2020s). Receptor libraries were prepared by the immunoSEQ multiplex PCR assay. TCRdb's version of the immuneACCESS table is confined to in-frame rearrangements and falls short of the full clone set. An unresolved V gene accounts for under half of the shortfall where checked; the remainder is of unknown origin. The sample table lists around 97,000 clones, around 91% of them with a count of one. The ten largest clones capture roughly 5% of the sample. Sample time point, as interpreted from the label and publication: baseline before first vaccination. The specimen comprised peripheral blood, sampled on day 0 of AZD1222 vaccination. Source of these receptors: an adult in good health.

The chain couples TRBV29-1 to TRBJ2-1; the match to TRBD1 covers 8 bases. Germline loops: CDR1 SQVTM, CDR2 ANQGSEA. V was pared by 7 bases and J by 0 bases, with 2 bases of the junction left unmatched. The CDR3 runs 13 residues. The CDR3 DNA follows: TGCAGCGCCGGACAGGGCTCCTACAATGAGCAGTTCTTC. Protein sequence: CSAGQGSYNEQFF.

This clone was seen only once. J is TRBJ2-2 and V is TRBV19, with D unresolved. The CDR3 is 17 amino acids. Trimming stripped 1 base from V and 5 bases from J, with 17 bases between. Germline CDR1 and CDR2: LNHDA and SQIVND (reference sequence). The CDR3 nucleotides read TGTGCCAGTAGTATAGGAGGAGTAGGGTCGGGTACCGGGGAGCTGTTTTTT. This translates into CASSIGGVGSGTGELFF.

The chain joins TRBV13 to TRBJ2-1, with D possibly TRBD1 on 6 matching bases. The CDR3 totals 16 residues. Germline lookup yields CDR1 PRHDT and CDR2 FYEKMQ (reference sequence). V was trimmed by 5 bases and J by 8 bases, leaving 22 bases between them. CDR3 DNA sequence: TGTGCCAGCAGCCCGCCAGTGAGGGGGTTTAGGGATGAGCAGTTCTTC. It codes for CASSPPVRGFRDEQFF.

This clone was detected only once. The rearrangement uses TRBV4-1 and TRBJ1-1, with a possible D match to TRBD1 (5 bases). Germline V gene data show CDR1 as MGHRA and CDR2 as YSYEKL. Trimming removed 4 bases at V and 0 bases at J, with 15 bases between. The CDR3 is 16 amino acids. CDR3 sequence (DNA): TGCGCCAGCAGCCCCCGAGGGGATTACATGAACACTGAAGCTTTCTTT. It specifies CASSPRGDYMNTEAFF.

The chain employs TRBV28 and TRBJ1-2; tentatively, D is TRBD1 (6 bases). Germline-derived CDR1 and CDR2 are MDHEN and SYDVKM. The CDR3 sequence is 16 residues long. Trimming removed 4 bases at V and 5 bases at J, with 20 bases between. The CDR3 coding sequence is TGTGCCAGCAGTTCGCCTTTTCGGGGGGGCGGATATGGCTACACCTTC. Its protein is CASSSPFRGGGYGYTF.